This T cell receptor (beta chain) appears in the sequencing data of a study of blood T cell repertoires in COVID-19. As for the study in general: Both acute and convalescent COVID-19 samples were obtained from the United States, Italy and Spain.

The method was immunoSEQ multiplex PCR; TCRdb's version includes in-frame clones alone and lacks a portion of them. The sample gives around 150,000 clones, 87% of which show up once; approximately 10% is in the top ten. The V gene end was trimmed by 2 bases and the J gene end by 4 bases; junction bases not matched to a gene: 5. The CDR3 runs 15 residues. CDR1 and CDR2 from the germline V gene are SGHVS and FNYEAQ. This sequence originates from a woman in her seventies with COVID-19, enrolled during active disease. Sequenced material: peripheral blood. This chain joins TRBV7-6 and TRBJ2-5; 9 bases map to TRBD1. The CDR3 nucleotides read TGTGCCAGCAGCTTAACAGGGGGCGGGGGAGAGACCCAGTACTTC. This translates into CASSLTGGGGETQYF.